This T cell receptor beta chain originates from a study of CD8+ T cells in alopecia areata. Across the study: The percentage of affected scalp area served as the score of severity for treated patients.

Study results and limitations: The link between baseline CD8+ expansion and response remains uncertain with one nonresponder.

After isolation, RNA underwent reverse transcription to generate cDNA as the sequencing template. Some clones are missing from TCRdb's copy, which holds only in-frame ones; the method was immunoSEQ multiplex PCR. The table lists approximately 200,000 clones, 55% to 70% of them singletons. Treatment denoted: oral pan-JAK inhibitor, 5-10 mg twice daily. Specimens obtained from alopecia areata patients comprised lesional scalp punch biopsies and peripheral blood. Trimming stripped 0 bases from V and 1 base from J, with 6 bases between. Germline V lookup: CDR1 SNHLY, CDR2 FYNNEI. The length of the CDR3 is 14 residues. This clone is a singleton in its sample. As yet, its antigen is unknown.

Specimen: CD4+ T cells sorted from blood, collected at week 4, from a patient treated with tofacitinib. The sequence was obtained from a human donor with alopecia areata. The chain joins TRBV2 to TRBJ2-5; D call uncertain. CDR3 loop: CASSEAFSQETQYF. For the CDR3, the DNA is TGTGCCAGCAGTGAAGCGTTTAGCCAAGAGACCCAGTACTTC.